The next 26 T cell receptor beta chains were all read from a single sample in a study of T-cell memory formation after mild COVID-19. TCRdb fed the 5' RACE reads into MiXCR, producing one record per CDR3 protein. This sample yields about 170,000 distinct CDR3 sequences, of which about an eighth are seen a single time; roughly 3.3% belongs to the top ten. Material for sequencing was PBMCs or a T cell subset sorted from them (not recorded which). These receptors originate from a man aged 18 to 30 who had mild COVID-19 (a few samples of this study predate the infection). Cell type and time point are not known.

This chain uses TRBV4-2 with TRBJ2-7; D uncertain. The V end was cut by 2 bases, the J end by 0 bases, with 8 bases between. The CDR3 spans 14 residues. Germline V gene data show CDR1 as LGHNA and CDR2 as YNFKEQ. DNA of the CDR3: TGTGCCAGCAGCCAACAGACGGTCTCCTACGAGCAGTACTTC. Encoded protein: CASSQQTVSYEQYF.

This clonotype occurred a few times. This chain uses TRBV5-6 with TRBJ2-4; D is ambiguous. Trimming removed 0 bases from V and 0 bases from J, with 10 bases in between. This CDR3 spans 16 amino acids. CDR1 is SGHDT and CDR2 is YYEEEE in the germline V gene. CDR3 sequence (DNA): TGTGCCAGCAGCTTGGCGTCAGAAATAGCCAAAAACATTCAGTACTTC. Residues: CASSLASEIAKNIQYF.

The V gene is TRBV14, the J gene TRBJ1-1; D is uncertain. The V end lost 2 bases, the J end lost 0 bases, and 7 bases lay between the germline ends. Germline V gene data show CDR1 as SGHDN and CDR2 as FVKESK. This CDR3 has 14 amino acids. The CDR3 DNA follows: TGTGCCAGCAGCCAATGGGCAGTGAACACTGAAGCTTTCTTT. Translation: CASSQWAVNTEAFF.

This clonotype was observed a few times. V gene TRBV2 combines with J gene TRBJ2-4; D perhaps matches TRBD1 (7 bases). With 8 bases removed from V and 12 bases from J, the gap between germline ends came to 17 bases. The CDR3 covers 12 residues. The germline CDR1 and CDR2 sequences are SNHLY and FYNNEI. CDR3 coding DNA: TGTGCCAGCGACTTGGGGGGACAGCCTCAGTACTTC. Translated, it gives CASDLGGQPQYF.

This clonotype was recorded a few times. The CDR3 region is CASSQETRDSPLHF. For the CDR3, the DNA is TGCGCCAGCAGCCAAGAAACGCGCGATTCACCCCTCCACTTT. The rearrangement joins TRBV4-1 to TRBJ1-6; no definite D call. V shed 0 bases and J shed 8 bases, with 8 bases lying between them. The V gene's germline CDR1 is MGHRA and CDR2 YSYEKL. The CDR3 contains 14 residues.

This clonotype appeared many times. The chain has TRBV5-8 and TRBJ1-6, with TRBD1 matching over 7 bases. The junction had 4 bases not matched to a gene; V was cut back by 2 bases and J by 8 bases. The CDR3 is 14 amino acids. Germline V gene data show CDR1 as SGHTS and CDR2 as YDEGEE. CDR3 region: CASSFGQVYSPLHF. In DNA, the CDR3 is TGTGCCAGCAGCTTCGGACAGGTCTATTCACCCCTCCACTTT.

The V call is TRBV10-3, the J call TRBJ1-5; D unclear. The V gene's germline CDR1 is ENHRY and CDR2 SYGVKD. V was shortened by 0 bases and J by 0 bases, with 6 bases between the two germline ends. The CDR3 totals 15 residues. CDR3 region: CAISESGNSNQPQHF. The DNA of the CDR3 is TGTGCCATCAGTGAGTCAGGGAATAGCAATCAGCCCCAGCATTTT.

This clonotype has at least ten counts. Here the CDR3 reads CASTPQGRVFETQYF. The CDR3 DNA sequence: TGTGCCAGCACCCCACAGGGTAGGGTCTTCGAGACCCAGTACTTC. V usage is TRBV12-3 or TRBV12-4 and J usage is TRBJ2-5, with a weak D call TRBD1 (6 bases). V was clipped by 7 bases and J by 5 bases, with 20 bases between them. There are 15 residues in the CDR3.

This clonotype was recorded a few times. The V gene is TRBV11-1, the J gene TRBJ1-5; maybe TRBD1 (5 bases). This CDR3 is built from 13 residues. CDR1 is SGHAT and CDR2 is FQDESV in the germline V gene (reference sequence). V was clipped by 4 bases and J by 3 bases, with 7 bases between them. In DNA, the CDR3 is TGTGCCAGCAGCTCGGGACCCAATCAGCCCCAGCATTTT. Translated, it gives CASSSGPNQPQHF.

The chain employs TRBV9 and TRBJ2-5, with 9 bases identical to TRBD1. The CDR3 contains 14 residues. Unmatched junction bases numbered 6, after V lost 4 bases and J lost 5 bases. Germline assignment: CDR1 SGDLS and CDR2 YYNGEE. The CDR3 here is CASSPNRGRETQYF. Written as DNA, the CDR3 is TGTGCCAGCAGCCCAAACAGGGGGCGGGAGACCCAGTACTTC.

V gene TRBV10-3 combines with J gene TRBJ2-3; D is possibly TRBD2 (5 bases). The V and J ends lost 6 bases and 6 bases respectively, with 13 bases between them. The CDR3 covers 13 residues. Germline V gene lookup returns CDR1 ENHRY and CDR2 SYGVKD. The CDR3 sequence: CAISTGSFDTQYF. CDR3 nucleotides: TGTGCCATCAGCACGGGGAGCTTTGATACGCAGTATTTT.

This clonotype was found a few times. V usage is TRBV6-2 or TRBV6-3 and J usage is TRBJ1-5; TRBD1 matches 8 bases. The V gene end was trimmed by 6 bases and the J gene end by 4 bases; junction bases not matched to a gene: 8. Germline CDR1 and CDR2: MNHEY and SVGEGT. The CDR3 totals 15 residues. The CDR3 protein is CASSVTGAGNQPQHF. In DNA, the CDR3 is TGTGCCAGCAGCGTGACAGGGGCCGGAAATCAGCCCCAGCATTTT.

There are many counts of this clonotype. The chain has TRBV7-9 and TRBJ1-1; D may be TRBD1 (5 bases). CDR1 SEHNR and CDR2 FQNEAQ come from the germline V gene (reference sequence). Trimming took off 5 bases at V and 4 bases at J, with 17 bases between the two ends. The CDR3 is 15 amino acids. DNA for the CDR3: TGTGCCAGCAGCCAGGTTTTTGGGGGGACCACTGAAGCTTTCTTT. It encodes CASSQVFGGTTEAFF.

This clonotype has at least ten counts. The chain has TRBV4-1 and TRBJ2-5, with D tentatively TRBD1 (6 bases). Germline lookup yields CDR1 MGHRA and CDR2 YSYEKL. The V end lost 3 bases, the J end lost 2 bases, and 13 bases lay between the germline ends. CDR3 length equals 15 residues. CDR3 sequence reads: CASSQTRTVQETQYF. The CDR3, as DNA: TGCGCCAGCAGCCAGACCCGGACAGTTCAAGAGACCCAGTACTTC.

There are a few counts of this clonotype. The CDR3 DNA follows: TGTGCCAGCAGCTTAGCTGGAAACACCATATATTTT. It encodes CASSLAGNTIYF. The gene calls are TRBV11-2 and TRBJ1-3; D remains unclear. The CDR3 consists of 12 residues. Germline CDR1 is SGHAT and CDR2 is FQNNGV. V lost 1 base to trimming and J lost 2 bases, with 0 bases between them.

This clonotype turned up a few times. V usage is TRBV4-3 and J usage is TRBJ2-3; D call uncertain. From germline, CDR1 is LGHNA and CDR2 YSLEER. Trimming cost V 1 base and J 6 bases, with 8 bases left between them. There are 13 residues in the CDR3. CDR3 in DNA: TGCGCCAGCAGCCAAGCGACTGCCGATACGCAGTATTTT. Encoded protein: CASSQATADTQYF.

This clonotype was counted between two and nine times. The chain links TRBV5-1 to TRBJ2-3; D is undetermined. Per the germline V gene, CDR1 is SGHRS and CDR2 is YFSETQ. CDR3 size: 14 residues. V was trimmed by 7 bases and J by 6 bases, leaving 18 bases between them. CDR3 amino acids: CASCLLSPRDTQYF. In DNA, the CDR3 is TGCGCCAGCTGCCTACTTAGCCCGAGGGATACGCAGTATTTT.

The rearrangement links TRBV5-1 to TRBJ2-5, with 8 bases aligning to TRBD1. The CDR3 runs to 15 residues. In germline, CDR1 is SGHRS, CDR2 YFSETQ. J lost 3 bases, V lost 3 bases, and 7 bases had no gene match. The CDR3 protein is CASSWAGGYEETQYF. Written as DNA, the CDR3 is TGCGCCAGCAGCTGGGCAGGGGGCTACGAAGAGACCCAGTACTTC.

In this sample, this clonotype turned up once. The chain joins TRBV5-5 to TRBJ2-7; 7 nucleotides agree with TRBD1. The ends lost 4 bases at V and 9 bases at J; junction bases unmatched: 7. The germline CDR1 and CDR2 sequences are SGHKS and YYEKEE (reference sequence). This CDR3 comprises 12 residues. As DNA, the CDR3 is TGTGCCAGCAGCGTACGTACAGGGGTGCAGTACGTC. Its protein is CASSVRTGVQYV.

The chain has TRBV4-3 and TRBJ1-2; D remains unclear. The CDR3 sequence is 14 residues long. V was pared by 0 bases and J by 4 bases, with 9 bases between. Per the germline V gene, CDR1 is LGHNA and CDR2 is YSLEER. The CDR3, as DNA: TGCGCCAGCAGCCAAGACAGGAACTCCTATGGCTACACCTTC. Residues: CASSQDRNSYGYTF.

Only a few counts were recorded for this clonotype. This chain uses TRBV19 with TRBJ2-2; weak D call: TRBD1 (6 bases). From germline, CDR1 is LNHDA and CDR2 SQIVND (reference sequence). The CDR3 has 13 amino acids. Trimming cost V 1 base and J 15 bases, with 15 bases left between them. The CDR3 spells CASSIGTVPKVFF. As DNA, the CDR3 is TGTGCCAGTAGTATAGGGACAGTCCCGAAGGTGTTTTTT.

The chain recombines TRBV15 with TRBJ2-3, with a weak D call TRBD1 (6 bases). Trimming removed 3 bases at V and 2 bases at J, with 9 bases between. This CDR3 spans 14 amino acids. Per the germline V gene, CDR1 is LNHNV and CDR2 is YYDKDF (reference sequence). CDR3 in amino acids: CATSSGTSTDTQYF. CDR3 DNA: TGTGCCACCAGCAGCGGGACATCCACAGATACGCAGTATTTT.

The chain couples TRBV6-4 to TRBJ1-5; 7 bases fit TRBD1. Losses at the gene ends were 4 bases for V and 7 bases for J; bases not matched to a gene: 7. CDR1 and CDR2 (germline): MRHNA, SNTAGT. The CDR3 is 14 amino acids. The CDR3 DNA follows: TGTGCCAGCAGTGCCCAGGGGGGGGTACAGCCCCAGCATTTT. It encodes CASSAQGGVQPQHF.

This clonotype was seen a handful of times. The chain couples TRBV5-5 to TRBJ2-7; no clear D. Germline CDR1 is SGHKS and CDR2 is YYEKEE (reference sequence). Trimming left V 3 bases short and J 2 bases short, with 12 bases between. The CDR3 is 14 residues long. The CDR3 loop reads CASSSLAMTYEQYF. The CDR3 nucleotides read TGTGCCAGCAGCTCCCTCGCCATGACCTACGAGCAGTACTTC.

V and J are TRBV6-2 or TRBV6-3 and TRBJ2-1; D remains unclear. V lost 2 bases to trimming and J lost 13 bases, with 12 bases between them. There are 12 residues in the CDR3. CDR1 and CDR2 (germline): MNHEY, SVGEGT. Here the CDR3 DNA reads TGTGCCAGCAGTTACCCGGGCCCTAGACAGTTCTTC. Translated: CASSYPGPRQFF.

The chain is built from TRBV7-8 and TRBJ1-6; possible D gene TRBD1, 5 bases. In germline, CDR1 is SGHVS, CDR2 FQNEAQ. V shed 5 bases and J shed 9 bases, with 20 bases lying between them. The CDR3 spans 16 residues. CDR3 residues: CASSPGGNSGFSPLHF. CDR3 nucleotide sequence: TGTGCCAGCAGCCCGGGGGGGAACTCAGGGTTTTCACCCCTCCACTTT.